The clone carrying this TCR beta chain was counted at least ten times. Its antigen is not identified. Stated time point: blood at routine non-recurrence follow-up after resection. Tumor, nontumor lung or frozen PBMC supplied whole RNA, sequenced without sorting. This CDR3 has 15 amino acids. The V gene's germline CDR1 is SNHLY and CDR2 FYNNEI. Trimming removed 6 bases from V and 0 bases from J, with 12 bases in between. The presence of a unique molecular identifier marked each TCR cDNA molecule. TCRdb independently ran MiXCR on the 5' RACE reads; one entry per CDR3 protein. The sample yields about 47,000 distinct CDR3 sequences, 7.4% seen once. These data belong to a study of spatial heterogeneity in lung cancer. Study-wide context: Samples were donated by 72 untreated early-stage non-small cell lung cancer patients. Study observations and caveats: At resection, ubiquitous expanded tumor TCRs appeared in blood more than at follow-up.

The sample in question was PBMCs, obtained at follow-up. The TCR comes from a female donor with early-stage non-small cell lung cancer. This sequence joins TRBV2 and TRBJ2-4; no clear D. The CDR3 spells CASSNPELAKNIQYF. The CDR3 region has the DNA TGTGCCAGCAGCAACCCTGAGTTAGCCAAAAACATTCAGTACTTC.